Below are 29 T cell receptor beta chains sequenced from a single sample in a study of T cell repertoires in cytomegalovirus infection. Using its own MiXCR run on the reads, TCRdb lists one record per CDR3 protein. The repertoire holds roughly 310,000 distinct CDR3 sequences, with 25% to 35% as singletons. These receptors have no known antigen. Here the sequenced sample was cultured PBMCs, taken from culture after CMV antigen stimulation. The source is a human donor in good health (CMV status not recorded). Some clones in this sample may be carry-over from other donors' samples.

This clonotype was recorded once. The chain employs TRBV4-1 and TRBJ2-7, with a tentative D call TRBD2 (6 bases). CDR1 and CDR2 (germline): MGHRA, YSYEKL. Between the trimmed V and J ends, which lost 0 bases and 4 bases, there was a span of 10 bases. The length of the CDR3 is 14 residues. Here the CDR3 DNA reads TGCGCCAGCAGCCAAGAGAGGGGACTTTACGAGCAGTACTTC. Protein product: CASSQERGLYEQYF.

This clonotype was observed many times. The gene calls are TRBV7-2 and TRBJ1-6; no definite D call. With 1 base removed from V and 0 bases from J, the gap between germline ends came to 10 bases. The CDR3 length is 17 residues. Germline CDR1 and CDR2: SGHTA and FQGNSA. The CDR3 reads CASSLGRDYSYNSPLHF. CDR3 in DNA: TGTGCCAGCAGCTTAGGCCGGGATTACTCCTATAATTCACCCCTCCACTTT.

This clonotype has a handful of counts. The chain uses TRBV3-1 and TRBJ2-1, with 9 nucleotides matching TRBD2. The V gene end was trimmed by 2 bases and the J gene end by 5 bases; junction bases not matched to a gene: 10. Looked up from germline, CDR1 is LGHDT and CDR2 is YNNKEL (reference sequence). The CDR3 has 17 amino acids. The CDR3 DNA reads as TGTGCCAGCAGCCAACCCTCTGGCGGGGGGGCTAACAATGAGCAGTTCTTC. This encodes CASSQPSGGGANNEQFF.

Many counts were recorded for this clonotype. The chain's CDR3 is CASSRTGAGNTIYF. The CDR3, as DNA: TGTGCCAGCTCGCGGACAGGGGCTGGAAACACCATATATTTT. This chain connects TRBV18 to TRBJ1-3, with 9 bases lining up with TRBD1. CDR3 length: 14 residues. V shed 6 bases, J shed 2 bases, and the junction held 2 bases outside the gene matches. CDR1 and CDR2 (germline): KGHSH, LQKENI.

The sample holds a few counts of this clonotype. J is TRBJ2-2 and V is TRBV9; TRBD2 is a possible D gene (6 bases). V lost 2 bases to trimming and J lost 0 bases, with 11 bases between them. The germline gives CDR1 SGDLS, CDR2 YYNGEE. There are 16 residues in the CDR3. The CDR3 coding sequence is TGTGCCAGCAGCGTCGCGGGACGGACGAACACCGGGGAGCTGTTTTTT. Protein product: CASSVAGRTNTGELFF. Together with reference TRBV9 and TRBJ2-2, the CDR3 gives the full variable domain: DSGVTQTPKHLITATGQRVTLRCSPRSGDLSVYWYQQSLDQGLQFLIQYYNGEERAKGNILERFSAQQFPDLHSELNLSSLELGDSALYFCASSVAGRTNTGELFFGEGSRLTVL.

This chain joins TRBV4-2 and TRBJ2-3; 8 nucleotides match TRBD2. The germline CDR1 and CDR2 sequences are LGHNA and YNFKEQ. V lost 0 bases and J lost 5; bases outside the gene matches: 10. The CDR3 is made up of 17 amino acids. CDR3 nucleotide sequence: TGTGCCAGCAGCCAAGAAGAGCGGGAGCTTTTTCGAGATACGCAGTATTTT. Protein sequence: CASSQEERELFRDTQYF.

In regard to this clonotype: A much larger clone lies one base from this, so it may be a read error. The chain carries TRBV19 and TRBJ1-1, with TRBD1 as a possible D gene (6 bases). Trimming stripped 8 bases from V and 0 bases from J, with 16 bases between. This CDR3 comprises 15 residues. Germline V lookup: CDR1 LNHDA, CDR2 SQIVND (reference sequence). The CDR3 coding sequence is TGTGCCAGTGACCGAAGGGGGGTCATGAACACTGAAGCTTTCTTT. It specifies CASDRRGVMNTEAFF.

This clonotype turned up a few times. This chain links TRBV6-6 with TRBJ2-5; maybe TRBD1 (6 bases). Germline CDR1 reads MNHNY; CDR2 reads SVGAGI (reference sequence). The V end was cut by 11 bases, the J end by 5 bases, with 18 bases between. The CDR3 is made up of 13 amino acids. As DNA, the CDR3 is TGTGCCTTACGGGACACCGCGCAGGAGACCCAGTACTTC. Translation: CALRDTAQETQYF.

This rearrangement joins TRBV7-6 to TRBJ2-3; TRBD2 might be the D (6 bases). The CDR3 is 14 residues long. Trimming cost V 2 bases and J 5 bases, with 11 bases left between them. Germline loops: CDR1 SGHVS, CDR2 FNYEAQ. CDR3 DNA sequence: TGTGCCAGCAGCTTACCCGCGGGGATAGATACGCAGTATTTT. It yields the protein CASSLPAGIDTQYF.

The rearrangement joins TRBV12-3 or TRBV12-4 to TRBJ1-2; TRBD1 is a possible D gene (5 bases). The CDR3 covers 14 residues. Trimming took off 5 bases at V and 0 bases at J, with 10 bases between the two ends. This CDR3 is CASSPQGANYGYTF. CDR3 sequence (DNA): TGTGCCAGCAGTCCCCAGGGAGCTAACTATGGCTACACCTTC.

The chain joins TRBV7-9 to TRBJ1-4, with D uncertain. With 3 bases removed from V and 0 bases from J, the gap between germline ends came to 5 bases. The CDR3 length is 14 residues. Germline loops: CDR1 SEHNR, CDR2 FQNEAQ (reference sequence). The chain's CDR3 is CASSFETTNEKLFF. CDR3 bases: TGTGCCAGCAGCTTTGAAACAACTAATGAAAAACTGTTTTTT.

This clonotype was detected only a few times. The chain employs TRBV6-1 and TRBJ1-1; TRBD1 aligns across 9 bases. V lost 7 bases to trimming and J lost 4 bases; unmatched junction nucleotides: 13. The CDR3 spans 16 residues. Germline CDR1 MNHNS, CDR2 SASEGT. DNA of the CDR3: TGTGCCAGCACTTCCTTGGGGACAGGGATGGTCACTGAAGCTTTCTTT. Its protein product is CASTSLGTGMVTEAFF.

This clonotype appeared a few times. This rearrangement joins TRBV20-1 to TRBJ2-2; TRBD2 aligns across 9 bases. Germline V CDR1 and CDR2: DFQATT, SNEGSKA (reference sequence). This CDR3 region has 16 residues. Losses at the gene ends were 0 bases for V and 3 bases for J; bases not matched to a gene: 5. CDR3: CSARDQAGGDTGELFF. The DNA of the CDR3 is TGCAGTGCTAGAGATCAGGCGGGGGGGGACACCGGGGAGCTGTTTTTT.

The CDR3, as DNA: TGTGCGACGGACGAAACGGGACAGCCGTACAATGAGCAGTTCTTC. This translates into CATDETGQPYNEQFF. The chain combines TRBV30 with TRBJ2-1; 7 nucleotides match TRBD1. The CDR3 covers 15 residues. Looked up from germline, CDR1 is GTSNPN and CDR2 is SVGIG (reference sequence).

The chain recombines TRBV19 with TRBJ1-1, with D possibly being TRBD1 (6 bases). Germline V gives CDR1 LNHDA, CDR2 SQIVND (reference sequence). The ends were cut back, 3 bases at V and 1 base at J, with 12 bases in the middle. There are 15 residues in the CDR3. This CDR3 reads CASSMIGTTNTEAFF. CDR3 sequence (DNA): TGTGCCAGTAGTATGATTGGGACAACGAACACTGAAGCTTTCTTT.

The J gene is TRBJ2-3, the V gene TRBV10-3; tentative D call: TRBD2 (6 bases). Per the germline V gene, CDR1 is ENHRY and CDR2 is SYGVKD. V lost 4 bases and J lost 5, with 22 bases in between. The CDR3 loop spans 17 amino acids. The CDR3 is CAISGWRGGTGVDTQYF. CDR3 bases: TGTGCCATCAGTGGTTGGAGAGGCGGGACCGGAGTAGATACGCAGTATTTT.

This clonotype has just a few counts. The rearrangement uses TRBV7-3 and TRBJ2-3; maybe TRBD2 (6 bases). Germline loops: CDR1 SGHTA, CDR2 FQGTGA. V was trimmed by 11 bases and J by 1 base, leaving 13 bases between them. The CDR3 spans 13 residues. The CDR3 DNA is TGTGCCCCCCGGGACTTATGCACAGATACGCAGTATTTT. It specifies CAPRDLCTDTQYF. Full variable domain (rest looked up from reference TRBV7-3 and TRBJ2-3): GAGVSQTPSNKVTEKGKYVELRCDPISGHTALYWYRQSLGQGPEFLIYFQGTGAADDSGLPNDRFFAVRPEGSVSTLKIQRTERGDSAVYLCAPRDLCTDTQYFGPGTRLTVL.

This rearrangement joins TRBV24-1 to TRBJ2-1, with D perhaps TRBD1 (6 bases). Trimming took off 4 bases at V and 4 bases at J, with 13 bases between the two ends. The CDR3 extends over 15 amino acids. Germline CDR1 and CDR2: KGHDR and SFDVKD. DNA of the CDR3: TGTGCCACCAGTGACATTACAGGGTCGTACAATGAGCAGTTCTTC. Translated, it gives CATSDITGSYNEQFF.

This clonotype was counted a few times. The chain couples TRBV29-1 to TRBJ1-2; unclear D gene. The germline gives CDR1 SQVTM, CDR2 ANQGSEA. Trimming pared 3 bases from V and 8 bases from J, leaving 16 bases between. The CDR3 contains 13 residues. The CDR3 nucleotides read TGCAGCGTTGACGAGGGAGTTGTACGAGGCTACACCTTC. It yields the protein CSVDEGVVRGYTF.

The CDR3 region is CSARPPDRFNIGYTF. The CDR3 DNA reads TGCAGTGCTAGACCTCCGGACAGGTTCAATATCGGCTACACCTTC. The V and J genes are TRBV20-1 and TRBJ1-2, with 7 positions matching TRBD1. There are 15 residues in the CDR3. CDR1 and CDR2 (germline): DFQATT, SNEGSKA (reference sequence). V shed 2 bases, J shed 8 bases, and the junction held 14 bases outside the gene matches.

This clonotype was recorded a few times. The V and J genes are TRBV7-3 and TRBJ1-6; D not certain. V lost 5 bases and J 16 bases, leaving 12 bases between the germline ends. CDR3 length: 11 residues. The germline gives CDR1 SGHTA, CDR2 FQGTGA. The CDR3 region has the DNA TGTGCCAGCAGCCCTCCGAGGCCACTCCACTTT. Translating it yields CASSPPRPLHF.

This clonotype was found a few times. The chain is built from TRBV5-1 and TRBJ2-7, with 8 positions matching TRBD1. V lost 3 bases, J lost 5 bases, and 7 bases stayed unmatched. The CDR3 is 14 amino acids. Germline V CDR1 and CDR2: SGHRS, YFSETQ. The CDR3 protein is CASSSDRGVHEQYF. CDR3 DNA: TGCGCCAGCAGCTCCGACAGGGGTGTCCACGAGCAGTACTTC.

The rearrangement links TRBV15 to TRBJ2-1; 15 nucleotides line up with TRBD2. From germline, CDR1 is LNHNV and CDR2 YYDKDF (reference sequence). The V and J ends lost 1 base and 7 bases, in that order; junction bases with no gene match: 2. The CDR3 has 16 amino acids. The CDR3 DNA reads as TGTGCCACCAGCAGAGGCGGGACTAGCGGGAGGAATGAGCAGTTCTTC. It yields the protein CATSRGGTSGRNEQFF. The variable domain in full, completed from reference TRBV15 and TRBJ2-1, reads DAMVIQNPRYQVTQFGKPVTLSCSQTLNHNVMYWYQQKSSQAPKLLFHYYDKDFNNEADTPDNFQSRRPNTSFCFLDIRSPGLGDTAMYLCATSRGGTSGRNEQFFGPGTRLTVL.

This clonotype came up a few times. The chain joins TRBV6-2 or TRBV6-3 to TRBJ1-1, with TRBD1 matching over 10 bases. Germline CDR1 reads MNHEY; CDR2 reads SVGEGT. V was clipped by 6 bases and J by 1 base; unmatched bases: 8. The CDR3 is 16 amino acids. The chain's CDR3 is CASSSDRGRENTEAFF. CDR3 DNA sequence: TGTGCCAGCAGCAGCGACAGGGGGCGGGAGAACACTGAAGCTTTCTTT.

V gene TRBV7-2 combines with J gene TRBJ2-7; no firm D call. Trimming shortened V by 1 base and J by 6 bases, and 13 bases separated the two germline ends. The germline CDR1 and CDR2 sequences are SGHTA and FQGNSA. This CDR3 region has 14 residues. The CDR3 DNA reads TGTGCCAGCAGCTTAGAAAACACGGGTGCCGAGCAGTACTTC. Translated: CASSLENTGAEQYF.

V and J are TRBV4-2 and TRBJ1-3; maybe TRBD1 (6 bases). Looked up from germline, CDR1 is LGHNA and CDR2 is YNFKEQ. This CDR3 has 15 residues. V lost 0 bases and J 4 bases, leaving 10 bases between the germline ends. CDR3 sequence reads: CASSQEKGGGNTIYF. For the CDR3, the DNA is TGTGCCAGCAGCCAAGAAAAGGGGGGGGGAAACACCATATATTTT.

In its sample, this clonotype was seen a few times. The chain uses TRBV28 and TRBJ2-2; D might be TRBD1 (5 bases). Trimming shortened V by 4 bases and J by 0 bases, and 9 bases separated the two germline ends. Germline assignment: CDR1 MDHEN and CDR2 SYDVKM. The CDR3 consists of 15 residues. CDR3: CASSSQGPNTGELFF. In nucleotides, the CDR3 is TGTGCCAGCAGTTCCCAGGGTCCGAACACCGGGGAGCTGTTTTTT.

This clonotype was observed a handful of times. The genes are TRBV20-1 and TRBJ2-5, with a tentative D call TRBD2 (6 bases). The CDR3 is 13 amino acids. Germline loops: CDR1 DFQATT, CDR2 SNEGSKA (reference sequence). With 3 bases removed from V and 5 bases from J, the gap between germline ends came to 13 bases. CDR3 sequence reads: CSARVDGGETQYF. The CDR3 DNA follows: TGCAGTGCTAGGGTCGACGGAGGGGAGACCCAGTACTTC.

In its sample, this clonotype was seen a few times. V gene TRBV12-3 or TRBV12-4 combines with J gene TRBJ2-3, with 11 bases fitting TRBD2. V lost 6 bases to trimming and J lost 0 bases; unmatched junction nucleotides: 5. There are 16 residues in the CDR3. CDR3 DNA sequence: TGTGCCAGCAGACTAGCGGGGGACCTTAGCACAGATACGCAGTATTTT. It translates to CASRLAGDLSTDTQYF.